This T cell receptor (beta chain) is from a study of OX40 agonist ivuxolimab in advanced cancers. The CDR3 is made up of 13 amino acids. Trimming pared 5 bases from V and 6 bases from J, leaving 14 bases between. Profiling relied on immunoSEQ multiplex PCR, and the TCRdb table lists in-frame clones only, not all of them. The table includes under 100,000 clones, around 85% detected once. The chain joins TRBV5-3 to TRBJ1-2, with D perhaps TRBD1 (5 bases). TRBV5-3 is reported as an ORF; its role is uncertain. The sequenced sample was CD4+ or CD8+ T cells sorted from blood, obtained in a trial of the OX40 agonist ivuxolimab. The TCR was taken from an adult with an advanced solid tumor such as melanoma, head and neck, liver or kidney cancer. The CDR3 spells CARRSGRAHGYTF. The CDR3 region has the DNA TGTGCCAGAAGATCGGGCAGGGCTCATGGCTACACCTTC.